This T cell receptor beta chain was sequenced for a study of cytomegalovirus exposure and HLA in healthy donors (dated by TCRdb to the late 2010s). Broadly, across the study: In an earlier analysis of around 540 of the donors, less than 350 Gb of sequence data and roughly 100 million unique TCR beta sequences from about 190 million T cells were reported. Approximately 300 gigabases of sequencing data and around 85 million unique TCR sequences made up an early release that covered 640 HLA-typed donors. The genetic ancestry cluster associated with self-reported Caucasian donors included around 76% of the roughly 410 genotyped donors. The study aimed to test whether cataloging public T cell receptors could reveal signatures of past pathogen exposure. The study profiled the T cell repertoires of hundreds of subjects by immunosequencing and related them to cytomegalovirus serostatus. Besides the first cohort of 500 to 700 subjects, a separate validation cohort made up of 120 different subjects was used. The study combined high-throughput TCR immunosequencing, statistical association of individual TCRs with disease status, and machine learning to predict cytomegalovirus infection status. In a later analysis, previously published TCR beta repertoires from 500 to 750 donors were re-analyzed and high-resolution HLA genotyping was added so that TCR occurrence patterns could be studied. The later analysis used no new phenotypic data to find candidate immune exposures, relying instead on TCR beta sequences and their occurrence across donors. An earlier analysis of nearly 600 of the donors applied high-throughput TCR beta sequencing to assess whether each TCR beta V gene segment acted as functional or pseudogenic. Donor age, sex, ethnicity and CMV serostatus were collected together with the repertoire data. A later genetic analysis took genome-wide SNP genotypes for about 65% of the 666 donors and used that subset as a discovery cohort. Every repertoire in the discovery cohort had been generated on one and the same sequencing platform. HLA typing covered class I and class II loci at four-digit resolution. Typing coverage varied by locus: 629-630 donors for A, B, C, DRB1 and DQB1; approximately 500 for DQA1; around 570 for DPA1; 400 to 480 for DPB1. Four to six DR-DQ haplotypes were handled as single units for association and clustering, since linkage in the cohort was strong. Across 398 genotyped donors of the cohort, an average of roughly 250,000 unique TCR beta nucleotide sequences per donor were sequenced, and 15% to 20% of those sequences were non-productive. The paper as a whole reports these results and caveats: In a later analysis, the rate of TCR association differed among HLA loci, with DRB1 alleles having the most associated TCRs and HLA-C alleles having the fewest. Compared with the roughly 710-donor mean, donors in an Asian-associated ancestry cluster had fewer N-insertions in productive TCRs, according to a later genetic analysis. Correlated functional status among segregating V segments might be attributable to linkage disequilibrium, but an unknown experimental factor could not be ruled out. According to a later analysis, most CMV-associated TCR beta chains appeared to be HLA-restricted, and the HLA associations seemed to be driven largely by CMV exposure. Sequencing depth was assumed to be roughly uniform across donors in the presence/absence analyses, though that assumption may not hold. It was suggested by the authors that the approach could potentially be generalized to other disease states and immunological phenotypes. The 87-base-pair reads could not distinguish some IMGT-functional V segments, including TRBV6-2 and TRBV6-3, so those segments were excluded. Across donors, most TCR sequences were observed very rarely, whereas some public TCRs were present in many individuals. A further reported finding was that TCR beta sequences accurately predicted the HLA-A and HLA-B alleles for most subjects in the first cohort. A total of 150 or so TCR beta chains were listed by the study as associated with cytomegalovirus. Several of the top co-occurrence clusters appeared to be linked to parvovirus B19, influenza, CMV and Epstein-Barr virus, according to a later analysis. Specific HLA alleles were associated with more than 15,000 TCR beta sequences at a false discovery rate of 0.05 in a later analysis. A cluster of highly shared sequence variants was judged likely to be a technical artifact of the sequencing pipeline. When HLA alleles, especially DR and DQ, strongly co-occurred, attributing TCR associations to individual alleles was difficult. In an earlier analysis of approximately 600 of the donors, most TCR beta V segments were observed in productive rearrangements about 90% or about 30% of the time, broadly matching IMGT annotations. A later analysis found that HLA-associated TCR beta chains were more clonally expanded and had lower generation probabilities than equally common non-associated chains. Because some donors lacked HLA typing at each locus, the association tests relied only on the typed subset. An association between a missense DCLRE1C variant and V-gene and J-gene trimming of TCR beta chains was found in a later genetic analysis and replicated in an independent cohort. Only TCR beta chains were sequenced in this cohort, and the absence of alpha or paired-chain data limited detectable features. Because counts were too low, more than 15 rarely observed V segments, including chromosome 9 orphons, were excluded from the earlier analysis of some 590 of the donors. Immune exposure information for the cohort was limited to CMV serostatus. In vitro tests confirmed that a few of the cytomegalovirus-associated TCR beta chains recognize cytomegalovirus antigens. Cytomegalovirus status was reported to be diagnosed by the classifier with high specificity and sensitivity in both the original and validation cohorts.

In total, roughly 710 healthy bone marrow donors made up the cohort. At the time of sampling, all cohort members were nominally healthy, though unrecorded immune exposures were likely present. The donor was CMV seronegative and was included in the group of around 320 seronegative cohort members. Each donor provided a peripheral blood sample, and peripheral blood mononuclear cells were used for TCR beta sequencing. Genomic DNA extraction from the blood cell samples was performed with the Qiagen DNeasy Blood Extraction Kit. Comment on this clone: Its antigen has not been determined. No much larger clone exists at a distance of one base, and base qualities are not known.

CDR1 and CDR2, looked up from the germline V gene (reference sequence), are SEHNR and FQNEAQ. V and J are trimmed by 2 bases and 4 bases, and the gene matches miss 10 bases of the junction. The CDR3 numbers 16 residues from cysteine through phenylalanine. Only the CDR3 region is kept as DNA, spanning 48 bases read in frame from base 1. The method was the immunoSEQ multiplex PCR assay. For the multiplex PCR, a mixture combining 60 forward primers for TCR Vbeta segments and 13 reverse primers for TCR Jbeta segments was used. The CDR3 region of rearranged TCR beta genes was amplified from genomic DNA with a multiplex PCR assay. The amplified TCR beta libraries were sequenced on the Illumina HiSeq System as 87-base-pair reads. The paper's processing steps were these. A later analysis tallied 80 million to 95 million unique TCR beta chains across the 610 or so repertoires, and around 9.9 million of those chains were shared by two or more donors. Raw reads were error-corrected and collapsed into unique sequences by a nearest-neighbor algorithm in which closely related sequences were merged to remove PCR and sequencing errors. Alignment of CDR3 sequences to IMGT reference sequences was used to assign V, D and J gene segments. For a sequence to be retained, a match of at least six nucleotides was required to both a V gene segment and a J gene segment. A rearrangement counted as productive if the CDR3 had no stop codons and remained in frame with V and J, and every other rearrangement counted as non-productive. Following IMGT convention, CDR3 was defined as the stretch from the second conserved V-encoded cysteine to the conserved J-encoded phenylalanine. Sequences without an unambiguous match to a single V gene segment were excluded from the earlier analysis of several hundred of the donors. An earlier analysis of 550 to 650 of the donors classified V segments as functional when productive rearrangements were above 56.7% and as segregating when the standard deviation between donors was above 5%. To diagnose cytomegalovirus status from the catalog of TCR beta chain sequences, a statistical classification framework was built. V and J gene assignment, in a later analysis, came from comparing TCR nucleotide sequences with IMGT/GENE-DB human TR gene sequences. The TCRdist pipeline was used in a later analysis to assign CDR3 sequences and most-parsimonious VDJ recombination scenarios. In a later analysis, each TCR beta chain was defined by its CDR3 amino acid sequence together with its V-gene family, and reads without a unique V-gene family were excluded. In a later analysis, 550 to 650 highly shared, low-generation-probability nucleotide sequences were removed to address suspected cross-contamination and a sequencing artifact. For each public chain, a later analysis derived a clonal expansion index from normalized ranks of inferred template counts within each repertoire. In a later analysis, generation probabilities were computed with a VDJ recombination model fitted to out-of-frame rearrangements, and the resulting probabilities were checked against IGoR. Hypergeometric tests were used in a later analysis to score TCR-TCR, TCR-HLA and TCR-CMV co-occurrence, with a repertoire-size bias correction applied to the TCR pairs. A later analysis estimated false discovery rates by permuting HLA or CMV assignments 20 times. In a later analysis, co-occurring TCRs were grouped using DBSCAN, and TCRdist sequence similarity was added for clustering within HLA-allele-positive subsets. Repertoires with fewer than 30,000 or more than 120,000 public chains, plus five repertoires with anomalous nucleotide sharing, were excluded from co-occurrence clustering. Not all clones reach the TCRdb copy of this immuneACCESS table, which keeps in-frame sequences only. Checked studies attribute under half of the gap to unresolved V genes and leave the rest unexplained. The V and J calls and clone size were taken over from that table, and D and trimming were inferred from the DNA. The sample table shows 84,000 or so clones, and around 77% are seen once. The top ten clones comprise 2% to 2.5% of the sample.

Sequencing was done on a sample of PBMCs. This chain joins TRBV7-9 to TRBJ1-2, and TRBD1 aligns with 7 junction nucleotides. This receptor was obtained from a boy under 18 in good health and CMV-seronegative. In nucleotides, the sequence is TGTGCCAGCAGCTTATCTGCGGGACAGACTTCCTATGGCTACACCTTC. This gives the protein CASSLSAGQTSYGYTF.